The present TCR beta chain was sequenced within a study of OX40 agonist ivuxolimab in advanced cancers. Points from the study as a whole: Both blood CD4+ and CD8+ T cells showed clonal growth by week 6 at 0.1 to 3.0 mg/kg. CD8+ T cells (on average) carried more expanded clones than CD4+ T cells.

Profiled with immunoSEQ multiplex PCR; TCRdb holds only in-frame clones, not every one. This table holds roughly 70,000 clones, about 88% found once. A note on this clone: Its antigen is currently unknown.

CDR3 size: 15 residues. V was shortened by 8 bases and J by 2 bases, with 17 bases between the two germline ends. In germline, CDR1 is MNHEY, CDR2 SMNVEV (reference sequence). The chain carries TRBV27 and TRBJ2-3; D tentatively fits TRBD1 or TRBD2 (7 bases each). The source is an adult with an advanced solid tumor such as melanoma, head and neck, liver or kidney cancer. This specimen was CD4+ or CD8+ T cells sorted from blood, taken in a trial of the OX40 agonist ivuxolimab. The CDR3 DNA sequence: TGTGCCAGCGGGGGAGGGGGCCCCCTCACAGATACGCAGTATTTT. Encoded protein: CASGGGGPLTDTQYF.